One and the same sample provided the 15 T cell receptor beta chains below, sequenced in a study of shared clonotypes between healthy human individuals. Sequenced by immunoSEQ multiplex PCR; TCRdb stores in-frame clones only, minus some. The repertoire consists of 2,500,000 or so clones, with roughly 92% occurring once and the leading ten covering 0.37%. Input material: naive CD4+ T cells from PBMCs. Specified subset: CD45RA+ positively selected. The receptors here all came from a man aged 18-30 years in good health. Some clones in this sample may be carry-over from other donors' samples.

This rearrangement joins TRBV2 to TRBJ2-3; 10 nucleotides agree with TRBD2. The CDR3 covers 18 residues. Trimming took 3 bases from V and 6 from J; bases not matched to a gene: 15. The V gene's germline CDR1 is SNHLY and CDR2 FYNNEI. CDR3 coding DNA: TGTGCCAGCAGTGACGTCACGCCAGGACTAGCGGAGGGGGATACGCAGTATTTT. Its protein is CASSDVTPGLAEGDTQYF.

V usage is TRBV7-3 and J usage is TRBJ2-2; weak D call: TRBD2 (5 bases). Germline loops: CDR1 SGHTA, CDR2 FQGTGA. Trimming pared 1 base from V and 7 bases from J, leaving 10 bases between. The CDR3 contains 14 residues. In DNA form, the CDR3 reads TGTGCCAGCAGCTTAAGCCGAGAGGGCGGGGAGCTGTTTTTT. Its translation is CASSLSREGGELFF.

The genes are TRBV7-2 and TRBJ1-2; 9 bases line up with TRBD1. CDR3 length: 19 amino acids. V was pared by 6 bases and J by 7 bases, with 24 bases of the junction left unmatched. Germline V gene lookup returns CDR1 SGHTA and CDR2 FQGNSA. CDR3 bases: TGTGCCAGCAGTACCATATCCCGAAACAGGGGGCGAGCGGTAGTTGGCTACACCTTC. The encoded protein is CASSTISRNRGRAVVGYTF.

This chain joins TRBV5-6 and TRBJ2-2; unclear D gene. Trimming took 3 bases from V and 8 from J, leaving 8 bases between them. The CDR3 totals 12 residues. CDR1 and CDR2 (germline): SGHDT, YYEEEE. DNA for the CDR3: TGTGCCAGCAGCTCCGTTTCGGGGGAGCTGTTTTTT. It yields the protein CASSSVSGELFF.

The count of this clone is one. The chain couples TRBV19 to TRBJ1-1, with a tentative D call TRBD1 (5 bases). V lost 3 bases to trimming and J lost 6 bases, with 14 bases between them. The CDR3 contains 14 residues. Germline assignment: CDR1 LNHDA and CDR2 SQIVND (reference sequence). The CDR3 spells CASSMQGVVAEAFF. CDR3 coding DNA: TGTGCCAGTAGTATGCAGGGTGTCGTCGCTGAAGCTTTCTTT.

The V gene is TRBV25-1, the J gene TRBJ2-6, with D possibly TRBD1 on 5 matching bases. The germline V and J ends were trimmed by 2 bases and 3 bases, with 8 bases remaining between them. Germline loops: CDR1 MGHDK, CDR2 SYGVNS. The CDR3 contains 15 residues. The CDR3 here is CASSEPGLGANVLTF. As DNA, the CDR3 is TGTGCCAGCAGTGAACCAGGGCTTGGGGCCAACGTCCTGACTTTC.

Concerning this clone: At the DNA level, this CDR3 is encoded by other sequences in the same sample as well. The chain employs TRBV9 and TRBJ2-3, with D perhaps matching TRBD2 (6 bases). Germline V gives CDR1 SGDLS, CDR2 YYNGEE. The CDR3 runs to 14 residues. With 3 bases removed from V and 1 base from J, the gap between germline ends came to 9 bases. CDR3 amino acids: CASSAGGGTDTQYF. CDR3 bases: TGTGCCAGCAGCGCAGGCGGGGGCACAGATACGCAGTATTTT.

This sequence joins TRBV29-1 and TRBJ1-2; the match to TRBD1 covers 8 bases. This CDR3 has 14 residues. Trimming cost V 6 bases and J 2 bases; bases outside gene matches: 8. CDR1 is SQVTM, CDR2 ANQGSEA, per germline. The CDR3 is CSVAEDRANYGYTF. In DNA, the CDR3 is TGCAGCGTCGCCGAGGACAGGGCGAACTATGGCTACACCTTC.

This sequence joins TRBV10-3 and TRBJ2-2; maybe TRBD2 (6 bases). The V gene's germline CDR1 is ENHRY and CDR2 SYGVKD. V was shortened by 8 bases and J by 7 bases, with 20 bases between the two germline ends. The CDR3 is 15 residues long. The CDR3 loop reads CAIPGGEGIGGELFF. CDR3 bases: TGTGCCATCCCAGGAGGGGAAGGGATAGGCGGGGAGCTGTTTTTT.

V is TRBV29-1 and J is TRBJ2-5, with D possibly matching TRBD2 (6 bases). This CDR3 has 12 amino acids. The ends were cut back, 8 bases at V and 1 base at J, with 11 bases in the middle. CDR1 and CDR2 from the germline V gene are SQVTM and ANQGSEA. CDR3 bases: TGCAGCTTCTCAGCGGGCCAAGAGACCCAGTACTTC. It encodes CSFSAGQETQYF. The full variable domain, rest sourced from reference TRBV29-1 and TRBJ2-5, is SAVISQKPSRDICQRGTSLTIQCQVDSQVTMMFWYRQQPGQSLTLIATANQGSEATYESGFVIDKFPISRPNLTFSTLTVSNMSPEDSSIYLCSFSAGQETQYFGPGTRLLVL.

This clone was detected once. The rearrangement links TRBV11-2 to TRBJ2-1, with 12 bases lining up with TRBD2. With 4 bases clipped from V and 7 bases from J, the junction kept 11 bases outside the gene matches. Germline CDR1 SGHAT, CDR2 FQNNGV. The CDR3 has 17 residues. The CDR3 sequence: CASSSGLAGRRGNEQFF. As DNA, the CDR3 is TGTGCCAGCAGCTCCGGACTAGCGGGAAGAAGAGGGAATGAGCAGTTCTTC.

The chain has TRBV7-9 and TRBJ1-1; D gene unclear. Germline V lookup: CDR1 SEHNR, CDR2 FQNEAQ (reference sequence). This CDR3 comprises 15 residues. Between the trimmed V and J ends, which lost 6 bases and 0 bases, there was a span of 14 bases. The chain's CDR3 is CASRPAPGLNTEAFF. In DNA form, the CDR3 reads TGTGCCAGCAGACCAGCTCCCGGACTGAACACTGAAGCTTTCTTT.

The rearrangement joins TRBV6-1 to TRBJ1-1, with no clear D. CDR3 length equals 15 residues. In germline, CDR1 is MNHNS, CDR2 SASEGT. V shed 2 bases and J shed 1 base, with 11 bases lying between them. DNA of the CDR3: TGTGCCAGCAGTGAAATCCCGATCAAGAACACTGAAGCTTTCTTT. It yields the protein CASSEIPIKNTEAFF.

The CDR3 bases are TGTGCCAGCAGCGTAGGTCACACCGGGGAGCTGTTTTTT. Protein: CASSVGHTGELFF. The gene calls are TRBV9 and TRBJ2-2; D unclear. This CDR3 comprises 13 residues. Looked up from germline, CDR1 is SGDLS and CDR2 is YYNGEE. Between the trimmed V and J ends, which lost 0 bases and 3 bases, there was a span of 3 bases. The whole variable domain, filled in from reference TRBV9 and TRBJ2-2, reads DSGVTQTPKHLITATGQRVTLRCSPRSGDLSVYWYQQSLDQGLQFLIQYYNGEERAKGNILERFSAQQFPDLHSELNLSSLELGDSALYFCASSVGHTGELFFGEGSRLTVL.

The CDR3, as DNA: TGTGCCAGCGGCCATACTAGCGGGACCACAGATACGCAGTATTTT. Translating gives CASGHTSGTTDTQYF. The chain is built from TRBV28 and TRBJ2-3, with TRBD2 matching 10 bases. V lost 8 bases and J lost 2; bases outside the gene matches: 7. The V gene's germline CDR1 is MDHEN and CDR2 SYDVKM. This CDR3 contains 15 residues.